This TCR beta chain was observed in a study of blood T cells in healthy people across ages. Study-wide background: Per every two T cells, about one barcoded beta molecule was captured by template switching.

A second PCR of about 7 to 12 cycles used a sample-barcoded 5' primer and a J-beta primer mix. Through a template-switch adaptor with 12 random nucleotides, each cDNA molecule received a tag. Each sample yielded at least 2.5 million CDR3-containing paired-end reads. TCRdb independently ran MiXCR on the 5' RACE reads; one entry per CDR3 protein. The table records about 1.8 million distinct CDR3 sequences, around 50% of them present only once. For this clonotype: Its antigen is unknown.

The length of the CDR3 is 16 residues. Germline V CDR1 and CDR2: MNHEY, SVGAGI. V lost 2 bases and J 8 bases, leaving 19 bases between the germline ends. Overall study results and limits: Relative to aged donors, long-lived donors carried more naive CD4+ cells and displayed higher diversity.

V usage is TRBV6-5 and J usage is TRBJ2-1; TRBD2 might be the D (7 bases). Input material: blood. The clonotype was recovered from a woman between 40 and 55 years old in good health. The CDR3 DNA sequence: TGTGCCAGCAGTTACGGGGCGGGGGCGGAGGGCGATGAGCAGTTCTTC. It translates to CASSYGAGAEGDEQFF.